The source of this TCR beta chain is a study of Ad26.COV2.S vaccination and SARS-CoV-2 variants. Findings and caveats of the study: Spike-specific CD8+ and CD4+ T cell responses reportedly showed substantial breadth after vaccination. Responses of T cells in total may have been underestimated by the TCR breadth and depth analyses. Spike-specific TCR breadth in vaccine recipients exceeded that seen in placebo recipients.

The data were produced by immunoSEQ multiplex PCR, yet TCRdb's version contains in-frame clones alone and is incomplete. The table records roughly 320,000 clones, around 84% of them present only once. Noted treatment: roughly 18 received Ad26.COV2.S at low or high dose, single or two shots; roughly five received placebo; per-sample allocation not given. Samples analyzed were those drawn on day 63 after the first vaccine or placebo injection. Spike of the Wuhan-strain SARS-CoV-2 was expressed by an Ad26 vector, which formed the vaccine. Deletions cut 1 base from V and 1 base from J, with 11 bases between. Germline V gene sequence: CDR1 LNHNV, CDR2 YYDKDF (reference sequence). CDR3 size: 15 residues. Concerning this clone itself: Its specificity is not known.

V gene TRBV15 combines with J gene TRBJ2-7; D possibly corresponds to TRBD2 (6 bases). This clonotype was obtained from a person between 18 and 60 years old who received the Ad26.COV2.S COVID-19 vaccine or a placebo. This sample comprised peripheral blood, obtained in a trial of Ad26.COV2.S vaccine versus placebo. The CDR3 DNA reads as TGTGCCACCAGCAGAGGCTCGGGGGTGTCCTACGAGCAGTACTTC. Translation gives CATSRGSGVSYEQYF. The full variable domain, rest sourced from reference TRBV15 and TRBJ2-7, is DAMVIQNPRYQVTQFGKPVTLSCSQTLNHNVMYWYQQKSSQAPKLLFHYYDKDFNNEADTPDNFQSRRPNTSFCFLDIRSPGLGDTAMYLCATSRGSGVSYEQYFGPGTRLTVT.